This entry is about one T cell receptor (beta chain). The data stem from a study of Tregs in tolerant kidney transplant recipients. Sequenced by immunoSEQ multiplex PCR; TCRdb stores in-frame clones only, minus some. The top ten hold about 0.68% of the sample, which has roughly 250,000 clones, approximately 84% seen once. With 3 bases removed from V and 1 base from J, the gap between germline ends came to 12 bases. Germline CDR1 is KGHSH and CDR2 is LQKENI. The CDR3 is 15 residues long. Source material: CD4+ T cells from blood. This clonotype was obtained from a human donor in good health. The gene calls are TRBV18 and TRBJ1-1; weak D call: TRBD1 (6 bases). The CDR3 DNA sequence: TGTGCCAGCTCACCTATTGACAGGTCGAACACTGAAGCTTTCTTT. Encoded protein: CASSPIDRSNTEAFF.